This T cell receptor (beta chain) was sequenced in a study of response to subunit inactivated influenza vaccine. This clonotype was seen a handful of times. The length of the CDR3 is 14 residues. Germline CDR1 SGHVS, CDR2 FQNEAQ. V lost 5 bases and J lost 3, with 14 bases in between. TCRdb re-called the RT-PCR reads with MiXCR, one entry per CDR3 protein. The data contain some 550,000 distinct CDR3 sequences, around a quarter of them singletons. This sample was shared with a second study, whose subject was T cells expressing NK-cell markers. This second study says: Libraries used 5'RACE template switching adding universal primer site and UMIs. Cells sorted as CD3+CD56+NKG2C+, CD3+CD56+NKG2C- and CD3+CD56-NKG2C+ T cells supplied the TCR beta repertoires. The study sequenced eight donors, seven HCMV-seropositive and one seronegative. In about six donors, dominant CD3+CD56+NKG2C+ clonotypes ranked among the top 10 CD8+ clonotypes.

This rearrangement joins TRBV7-8 to TRBJ2-7, with D unresolved. Source: CD4+ T cells sorted from PBMCs, taken roughly 13 days after vaccination. This clonotype was obtained from a man aged 45-60 years who received an inactivated influenza vaccine. The CDR3 sequence: CASSKTFEDYEQYF. The CDR3 DNA follows: TGTGCCAGCAGCAAGACCTTTGAAGACTACGAGCAGTACTTC.